This T cell receptor (beta chain) was recorded in a study of blood T cell repertoires in COVID-19. Looking at the study overall: COVID-19 samples from acute and convalescent phases originated in the United States, Italy and Spain.

As originally analysed: Scientists estimated how many nucleated cells there were by amplifying reference gene primers. Only in-frame clones appear in the TCRdb table, and some are missing; sequencing was by immunoSEQ multiplex PCR. That table is the source of V, J and clone size, and D and trimming were worked out from the DNA. The sample records 150,000 or so clones, approximately 80% being singletons. The CDR3 covers 13 residues. Trimming cost V 4 bases and J 4 bases, with 10 bases left between them. Germline V gives CDR1 WSHSY, CDR2 SAAADI. The receptor was derived from a man aged 35 to 55 who had recovered from COVID-19. Specimen: PBMCs or T cells enriched from blood (not recorded which). The V gene is TRBV10-2, the J gene TRBJ1-2, with a possible D match to TRBD1 (6 bases). Here the CDR3 DNA reads TGCGCCAGCAGTGCCGGACAGCGCTATGGCTACACCTTC. It specifies CASSAGQRYGYTF.